This is a list of T cell receptor beta chains from one sample in a study of CD8 T cells in Susac syndrome. TCRdb re-called the immunoSEQ multiplex PCR reads through MiXCR, storing one row per CDR3 protein. The sample contains about 84,000 distinct CDR3 sequences, just under 95% of which appear only once. The sample comprised CD8+ T cells from PBMCs. The receptor set was obtained from a human donor in good health. CDR3s leave out the opening cysteine and the closing phenylalanine or tryptophan.

v_call: TRBV13; j_call: TRBJ2-3; cdr3_aa: ASSLASGGAWTDTQY
v_call: TRBV15; j_call: TRBJ2-3; cdr3_aa: ATSNDRESDTQY
v_call: TRBV6-5; j_call: TRBJ2-7; cdr3_aa: ASSSPGEPFSEQY
v_call: TRBV9; j_call: TRBJ1-4; cdr3_aa: ASSVESGGSTNEKLF
v_call: TRBV29-1; j_call: TRBJ1-4; cdr3_aa: SVEGVSGEVEKLF
v_call: TRBV4-1; j_call: TRBJ1-2; cdr3_aa: ASSQYTGQGYGYT
v_call: TRBV5-1; j_call: TRBJ2-7; cdr3_aa: ASSLVDGNPSYEQY
v_call: TRBV5-4; j_call: TRBJ2-2; cdr3_aa: ASSLRTGGTGELF
v_call: TRBV4-1; j_call: TRBJ1-5; cdr3_aa: ASSQGLRNNQPQH
v_call: TRBV7-9; j_call: TRBJ2-1; cdr3_aa: ASSSGQRKF
v_call: TRBV15; j_call: TRBJ2-5; cdr3_aa: ATSRGQGATETQY
v_call: TRBV3-1; j_call: TRBJ2-6; cdr3_aa: ASSQVGDGANVLT
v_call: TRBV9; j_call: TRBJ2-7; cdr3_aa: ASSPWGGQTYEQY
v_call: TRBV20-1; j_call: TRBJ2-7; cdr3_aa: SARDLDRGAYEQY
v_call: TRBV11-1; j_call: TRBJ2-1; cdr3_aa: ASSLAYHSQF
v_call: TRBV29-1; j_call: TRBJ2-7; cdr3_aa: SYETESYEQY
v_call: TRBV15; j_call: TRBJ1-5; cdr3_aa: ATSRGTGNQPQH
v_call: TRBV5-1; j_call: TRBJ2-1; cdr3_aa: ASSLEVPGWNEQF
v_call: TRBV13; j_call: TRBJ2-7; cdr3_aa: ASSAAGAGGYEQY
v_call: TRBV12-3/TRBV12-4; j_call: TRBJ1-5; cdr3_aa: ASREVYNQPQH
v_call: TRBV20-1; j_call: TRBJ1-5; cdr3_aa: SAASSSQYSNQPQH
v_call: TRBV15; j_call: TRBJ2-3; cdr3_aa: ATSSERGGGDTQY
v_call: TRBV3-1; j_call: TRBJ1-1; cdr3_aa: ASPQPVEAF
v_call: TRBV12-3/TRBV12-4; j_call: TRBJ2-1; cdr3_aa: ASSLTSGGDEQF
v_call: TRBV19; j_call: TRBJ1-1; cdr3_aa: ASSADRGTEAF
v_call: TRBV3-1; j_call: TRBJ2-5; cdr3_aa: ASSPYLRGGGETQY
v_call: TRBV20-1; j_call: TRBJ2-7; cdr3_aa: SALTGDNYEQY
v_call: TRBV27; j_call: TRBJ1-2; cdr3_aa: ASRWTAANYGYT
v_call: TRBV2; j_call: TRBJ2-1; cdr3_aa: ASSGIEQF
v_call: TRBV5-1; j_call: TRBJ2-2; cdr3_aa: ASSPDRRDNGELF
v_call: TRBV5-6; j_call: TRBJ2-3; cdr3_aa: ASSFPELETDTQY
v_call: TRBV12-3/TRBV12-4; j_call: TRBJ2-3; cdr3_aa: ASSALDTQY
v_call: TRBV5-6; j_call: TRBJ2-3; cdr3_aa: ASSLGRGTDTQY
v_call: TRBV7-9; j_call: TRBJ1-2; cdr3_aa: ASTRVGGARNYGYT
v_call: TRBV2; j_call: TRBJ2-5; cdr3_aa: ASSGRGQETQY
v_call: TRBV4-1; j_call: TRBJ2-1; cdr3_aa: ASSQESGLRDEQF
v_call: TRBV4-1; j_call: TRBJ2-7; cdr3_aa: ASSQGTGAEQY
v_call: TRBV24-1; j_call: TRBJ2-2; cdr3_aa: ATSEGNGIAGELF
v_call: TRBV7-8; j_call: TRBJ1-1; cdr3_aa: ASSETGDTVTEAF
v_call: TRBV3-1; j_call: TRBJ2-7; cdr3_aa: ASSQFGYEQY
v_call: TRBV10-3; j_call: TRBJ2-5; cdr3_aa: AIGVQGGQY
v_call: TRBV6-5; j_call: TRBJ1-1; cdr3_aa: ASSQGARTEAF
v_call: TRBV29-1; j_call: TRBJ2-1; cdr3_aa: SGFGLASSDEQF
v_call: TRBV2; j_call: TRBJ2-5; cdr3_aa: AGLLGVKETQY
v_call: TRBV4-1; j_call: TRBJ1-1; cdr3_aa: ASSQEPWTGYTEAF
v_call: TRBV3-1; j_call: TRBJ1-1; cdr3_aa: ASSLGQANTKAF
v_call: TRBV4-1; j_call: TRBJ2-3; cdr3_aa: ASSQEMVTSTDTQY
v_call: TRBV7-9; j_call: TRBJ1-4; cdr3_aa: ASSFVRAGIEKLF
v_call: TRBV3-1; j_call: TRBJ2-2; cdr3_aa: ASSQGWGSFTGELF
v_call: TRBV20-1; j_call: TRBJ2-3; cdr3_aa: SARDRGDHSTDTQY
v_call: TRBV5-4; j_call: TRBJ2-7; cdr3_aa: ASSEGAHEQY
v_call: TRBV29-1; j_call: TRBJ2-1; cdr3_aa: SVLGEGTGREQF